Below, one T cell receptor beta chain is given with its context. The antigen remains unidentified. Germline CDR1 LGHNA, CDR2 YSLEER. CDR3 length: 16 amino acids. V lost 1 base to trimming and J lost 4 bases, with 13 bases between them. This entry is derived from a study of T cell clonotyping in hematopoietic cell transplantation. The data were produced by immunoSEQ multiplex PCR, yet TCRdb's version contains in-frame clones alone and is incomplete. The data show fewer than 20,000 clones, more than 70% seen once. Study conclusions and caveats: Broader posttransplant TCR repertoire diversity was predicted by graft donor and pretransplant recipient Inverse Simpson Index values.

The origin of this receptor is a male patient between 60 and 69 years old who had an allogeneic stem cell transplant from a related donor, so the T cells may come from the graft donor. Some clones in this sample may be carry-over from other donors' samples. The material was PBMCs, obtained 100 days after allogeneic stem cell transplant. This rearrangement joins TRBV4-3 to TRBJ2-2; D gene uncertain. The CDR3 loop is CASSQGPHLGTGELFF. CDR3 nucleotides: TGCGCCAGCAGCCAAGGCCCTCACCTGGGCACCGGGGAGCTGTTTTTT.